These T cell receptor beta chains were read from a single sample in a study of CD8+CD57+ T cells in acquired aplastic anemia. Via MiXCR, TCRdb re-called the reads, giving one row per CDR3 protein. The data contain about 220,000 distinct CDR3 sequences, around 45% of them singletons. Sequencing input: sorted CD4+, CD8+, or CD8+CD57+ T cells (not recorded which) from PBMCs. The receptors derive from a human donor with aplastic anemia. Each CDR3 is given with its conserved first and last residue. D genes are given only for firm matches. Expanded clones get a size class; other rows say once, few or many, or leave the size out.

size | J | D | V | CDR3 | DNA
many | TRBJ1-2 | . | TRBV9 | CASSVGDYGYTF | TGTGCCAGCAGCGTAGGAGACTATGGCTACACCTTC
. | TRBJ1-3 | TRBD1 | TRBV7-9 | CASSLPRDRASGNTIYF | TGTGCCAGCAGCTTACCCCGGGACAGGGCCTCTGGAAACACCATATATTTT
many | TRBJ2-3 | . | TRBV7-9 | CASSFPPNEWGPTDTQYF | TGTGCCAGCAGCTTCCCCCCCAATGAGTGGGGGCCCACAGATACGCAGTATTTT
many | TRBJ1-1 | . | TRBV7-6 | CASSLGRGAVNTEAFF | TGTGCCAGCAGCTTAGGTAGGGGGGCCGTGAACACTGAAGCTTTCTTT
. | TRBJ2-7 | TRBD1 | TRBV11-2 | CASIFDRVGSYEQYF | TGTGCCAGCATTTTCGACAGGGTGGGTTCCTACGAGCAGTACTTC
. | TRBJ2-5 | . | TRBV5-4 | CASSLSRVAETQYF | TGTGCCAGCAGCTTGTCAAGGGTTGCGGAGACCCAGTACTTC
many | TRBJ2-1 | TRBD2 | TRBV7-9 | CASSFPGGDSYNEQFF | TGTGCCAGCAGCTTCCCGGGGGGTGACTCCTACAATGAGCAGTTCTTC
. | TRBJ2-3 | . | TRBV11-2 | CASSSGGGLSTDTQYF | TGTGCCAGCAGCTCGGGAGGGGGCCTCAGCACAGATACGCAGTATTTT
. | TRBJ2-1 | TRBD2 | TRBV19 | CASSFSGGAHNEQFF | TGTGCCAGTAGTTTTAGCGGGGGGGCCCACAATGAGCAGTTCTTC
once | TRBJ1-2 | TRBD1 | TRBV11-2 | CASSLQRGRSNYGYTF | TGTGCCAGCAGCCTACAAAGGGGGCGTTCTAACTATGGCTACACCTTC
. | TRBJ1-4 | . | TRBV29-1 | CSVERYDTDNEKLFF | TGCAGCGTTGAACGGTATGATACGGACAATGAAAAACTGTTTTTT
. | TRBJ1-1 | . | TRBV10-3 | CAIGVADGTEAFF | TGTGCCATCGGTGTCGCCGACGGGACTGAAGCTTTCTTT
few | TRBJ2-3 | . | TRBV6-6 | CASSSTTVMGSDTQYF | TGTGCCAGCAGTTCCACGACGGTCATGGGGTCGGATACGCAGTATTTT
many | TRBJ2-2 | TRBD1 | TRBV9 | CASSGDRGGGELFF | TGTGCCAGCAGCGGGGACAGGGGCGGCGGGGAGCTGTTTTTT
many | TRBJ2-7 | TRBD1 | TRBV7-8 | CASRRIDRGGSEQYF | TGTGCCAGCAGGCGGATAGACAGGGGTGGGAGCGAGCAGTACTTC
. | TRBJ1-2 | . | TRBV15 | CATSRGGSYGYTF | TGTGCCACCAGCAGAGGGGGGAGCTATGGCTACACCTTC
. | TRBJ2-2 | . | TRBV25-1 | CASSGQYTGEPFF | TGTGCCAGCAGTGGCCAGTACACCGGGGAGCCGTTTTTT
. | TRBJ2-5 | . | TRBV19 | CASSSRRPQETQYF | TGTGCCAGTAGTTCTCGACGTCCCCAAGAGACCCAGTACTTC
. | TRBJ2-1 | TRBD1 | TRBV2 | CASRAGGLGNEQFF | TGTGCCAGCAGGGCAGGGGGCTTAGGCAATGAGCAGTTCTTC
. | TRBJ1-1 | . | TRBV19 | CASIPQGPLPEAFF | TGTGCCAGTATACCTCAGGGGCCGCTCCCTGAAGCTTTCTTT
few | TRBJ1-1 | . | TRBV20-1 | CSAREGGVAFF | TGCAGTGCTAGAGAGGGCGGCGTGGCTTTCTTT
many | TRBJ2-3 | TRBD1 | TRBV6-5 | CASSYRGQTDTQYF | TGTGCCAGCAGTTACAGGGGGCAGACAGATACGCAGTATTTT
few | TRBJ2-5 | . | TRBV7-8 | CASSYGNQETQYF | TGTGCCAGCAGTTATGGGAACCAAGAGACCCAGTACTTC
. | TRBJ2-1 | . | TRBV6-2/TRBV6-3 | CASSYLTTGRLYNEQFF | TGTGCCAGCAGTTACTTGACTACAGGAAGGCTGTACAATGAGCAGTTCTTC
. | TRBJ2-2 | . | TRBV24-1 | CATSAGGRPNTGELFF | TGTGCCACCAGTGCCGGGGGGCGCCCGAACACCGGGGAGCTGTTTTTT